This T cell receptor beta chain emerged from a study of Graves' ophthalmopathy and Graves' hyperthyroidism. Worth noting for this clonotype: Its target is not known.

The V gene lost 3 bases and the J gene lost 9 bases, with 16 bases spanning the gap. CDR1 and CDR2 from the germline V gene are SGDLS and YYNGEE. The CDR3 runs to 14 residues. General observations from the study: A 13-signature model separated ophthalmopathy from stable hyperthyroidism, reaching approximately 88% sensitivity and roughly 84% specificity cross-validated.

The study amplified TCR beta CDR3 regions using RNA transcripts. Second-round multiplex PCR came after first-round RT-PCR with HTBI primers. TCRdb processed the multiplex PCR reads anew with MiXCR; each CDR3 protein has one entry. The sample includes around 51,000 distinct CDR3 sequences, about 50% of them seen just once. The chain joins TRBV9 to TRBJ2-1; no clear D. The sample taken for sequencing was peripheral blood. This TCR was recovered from an adult man with Graves' ophthalmopathy. The CDR3 coding sequence is TGTGCCAGCAGCGATGTGGTAGGTAAACGTGAGCAGTTCTTC. Amino acids: CASSDVVGKREQFF.